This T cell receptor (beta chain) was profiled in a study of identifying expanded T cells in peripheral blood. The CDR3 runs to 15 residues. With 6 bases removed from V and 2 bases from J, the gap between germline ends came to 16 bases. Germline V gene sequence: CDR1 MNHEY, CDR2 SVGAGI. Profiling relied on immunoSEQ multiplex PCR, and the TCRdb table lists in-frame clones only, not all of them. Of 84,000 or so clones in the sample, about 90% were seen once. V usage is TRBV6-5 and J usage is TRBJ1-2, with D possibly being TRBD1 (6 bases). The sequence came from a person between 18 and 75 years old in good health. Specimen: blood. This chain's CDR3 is CASSPSGGSNYGYTF. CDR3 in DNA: TGTGCCAGCAGCCCCTCCGGGGGCTCCAACTATGGCTACACCTTC.